One and the same sample provided the 14 T cell receptor beta chains below, sequenced in a study of blood T cell repertoires in COVID-19. Repertoires were generated with immunoSEQ multiplex PCR, while TCRdb's copy carries only in-frame clones and drops some. The profile shows 390,000 or so clones, 89% of them singletons. Input material: peripheral blood. These receptors came from a young woman with COVID-19, enrolled during active disease.

The V call is TRBV5-4, the J call TRBJ2-5, with D possibly TRBD1 on 7 matching bases. Germline loops: CDR1 SGHNT, CDR2 YYREEE (reference sequence). This CDR3 contains 13 residues. Trimming removed 4 bases from V and 5 bases from J, with 12 bases in between. CDR3 sequence (DNA): TGTGCCAGCAGCCCAGGGGGGCCGGAGACCCAGTACTTC. Its protein is CASSPGGPETQYF.

The V and J genes are TRBV7-8 and TRBJ2-7; TRBD1 agrees at 7 bases. V lost 8 bases to trimming and J lost 6 bases; unmatched junction nucleotides: 7. The CDR3 sequence is 12 residues long. The germline gives CDR1 SGHVS, CDR2 FQNEAQ. CDR3 protein: CASALYRGEQYV. CDR3 in DNA: TGTGCCAGCGCCCTATACAGGGGCGAGCAGTACGTC.

The chain uses TRBV9 and TRBJ1-2, with no clear D. Per germline, CDR1 SGDLS and CDR2 YYNGEE. V was trimmed by 3 bases and J by 8 bases, leaving 17 bases between them. This CDR3 is 14 amino acids long. CDR3: CASSAQQNAGGYTF. CDR3 DNA sequence: TGTGCCAGCAGCGCACAACAAAACGCGGGAGGCTACACCTTC.

The chain uses TRBV7-8 and TRBJ2-1; a possible D gene is TRBD2 (6 bases). With 8 bases removed from V and 8 bases from J, the gap between germline ends came to 13 bases. The CDR3 has 12 amino acids. CDR1 is SGHVS and CDR2 is FQNEAQ in the germline V gene. The DNA for the CDR3 is TGTGCCAGCGGCCGGGAGTTCTATGAGCAGTTCTTC. It is translated as CASGREFYEQFF.

This clone was counted a single time. V gene TRBV5-1 combines with J gene TRBJ2-3; weak D call: TRBD1 (5 bases). Between the trimmed V and J ends, which lost 0 bases and 7 bases, there was a span of 12 bases. The CDR3 spans 14 residues. CDR1 and CDR2 (germline): SGHRS, YFSETQ. The CDR3 sequence is CASSLGQGWNTQYF. The CDR3 DNA sequence: TGCGCCAGCAGCTTGGGGCAGGGTTGGAATACGCAGTATTTT.

The chain carries TRBV6-5 and TRBJ2-5, with 7 bases matching TRBD1. The CDR3 loop spans 14 amino acids. The germline CDR1 and CDR2 sequences are MNHEY and SVGAGI. After removal of 7 bases from V and 0 bases from J, the junction contained 5 bases not matched to a gene. The CDR3 DNA is TGTGCCAGCATCCTACAGGGGTACCAAGAGACCCAGTACTTC. Protein: CASILQGYQETQYF.

The V and J genes are TRBV3-1 (or the pseudogene TRBV3-2) and TRBJ1-1; D is unclear. V shed 3 bases and J shed 0 bases, with 11 bases lying between them. Per germline, CDR1 LGHDT and CDR2 YNNKEL (reference sequence). CDR3 size: 15 residues. The CDR3 region has the DNA TGTGCCAGCAGCCAGGGCACCCACATGAACACTGAAGCTTTCTTT. The encoded protein is CASSQGTHMNTEAFF.

This chain connects TRBV7-2 to TRBJ2-2; maybe TRBD2 (6 bases). Germline lookup yields CDR1 SGHTA and CDR2 FQGNSA. The CDR3 covers 15 residues. V dropped 5 bases and J dropped 6 bases, with 16 bases sitting between them. CDR3 sequence reads: CASSRPGATSGELFF. The CDR3 DNA sequence: TGTGCCAGCAGCCGGCCGGGAGCCACCTCCGGGGAGCTGTTTTTT.

This rearrangement joins TRBV6-5 to TRBJ2-2; 10 bases map to TRBD2. The CDR3 covers 15 residues. The germline gives CDR1 MNHEY, CDR2 SVGAGI. The V and J ends lost 8 bases and 7 bases, in that order; junction bases with no gene match: 10. CDR3 nucleotide sequence: TGTGCCAGCCTCGGGCGAGCGGGGGGGCTCGGGGAGCTGTTTTTT. It is translated as CASLGRAGGLGELFF.

This sequence joins TRBV5-5 and TRBJ2-2; 10 nucleotides match TRBD1. Trimming removed 1 base from V and 6 bases from J; junction bases left unmatched: 12. Germline assignment: CDR1 SGHKS and CDR2 YYEKEE (reference sequence). The CDR3 extends over 18 amino acids. In nucleotides, the CDR3 is TGTGCCAGCAGCTTGAGGACAGGGGGAGTGTTCGAGGCCGGGGAGCTGTTTTTT. Translating gives CASSLRTGGVFEAGELFF.

The rearrangement joins TRBV5-1 to TRBJ2-6; D perhaps matches TRBD2 (5 bases). This CDR3 is 16 amino acids long. With 2 bases removed from V and 5 bases from J, the gap between germline ends came to 14 bases. Germline loops: CDR1 SGHRS, CDR2 YFSETQ. CDR3 sequence: CASSLEGDYWANVLTF. The CDR3 DNA is TGCGCCAGCAGCTTAGAGGGCGACTACTGGGCCAACGTCCTGACTTTC.

The CDR3: CASRRALGDEQFF. CDR3 in DNA: TGTGCCAGCAGGCGCGCACTAGGCGATGAGCAGTTCTTC. The chain is built from TRBV12-3 or TRBV12-4 and TRBJ2-1; a weak D match, TRBD2 (5 bases). The CDR3 length is 13 residues. Trimming took off 6 bases at V and 8 bases at J, with 14 bases between the two ends.

The chain combines TRBV14 with TRBJ2-5; a weak D match, TRBD2 (5 bases). The CDR3 contains 16 residues. Germline V gene sequence: CDR1 SGHDN, CDR2 FVKESK. The V end was cut by 0 bases, the J end by 5 bases, with 16 bases between. CDR3 in DNA: TGTGCCAGCAGCCAAGATCTGATTAGCGATGGCGAGACCCAGTACTTC. It translates to CASSQDLISDGETQYF. The full variable domain, completed using reference TRBV14 and TRBJ2-5, is EAGVTQFPSHSVIEKGQTVTLRCDPISGHDNLYWYRRVMGKEIKFLLHFVKESKQDESGMPNNRFLAERTGGTYSTLKVQPAELEDSGVYFCASSQDLISDGETQYFGPGTRLLVL.

Only one count was recorded for this clone. V and J are TRBV14 and TRBJ2-3; D is unresolved. Germline V CDR1 and CDR2: SGHDN, FVKESK. Between the trimmed V and J ends, which lost 2 bases and 4 bases, there was a span of 7 bases. This CDR3 is built from 13 residues. The CDR3 reads CASSQTMADTQYF. The CDR3 DNA reads TGTGCCAGCAGCCAAACTATGGCAGATACGCAGTATTTT.